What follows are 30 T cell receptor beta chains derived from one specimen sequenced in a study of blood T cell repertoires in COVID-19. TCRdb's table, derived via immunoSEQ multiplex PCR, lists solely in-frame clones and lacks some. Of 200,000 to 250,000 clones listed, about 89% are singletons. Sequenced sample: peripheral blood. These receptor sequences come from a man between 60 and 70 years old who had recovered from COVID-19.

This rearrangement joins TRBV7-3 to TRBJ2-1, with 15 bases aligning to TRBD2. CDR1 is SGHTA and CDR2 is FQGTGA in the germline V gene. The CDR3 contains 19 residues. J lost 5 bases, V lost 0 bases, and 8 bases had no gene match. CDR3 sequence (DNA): TGTGCCAGCAGCTTAACGCTGGGACTAGCGGGGGGTGGCCACAATGAGCAGTTCTTC. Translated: CASSLTLGLAGGGHNEQFF.

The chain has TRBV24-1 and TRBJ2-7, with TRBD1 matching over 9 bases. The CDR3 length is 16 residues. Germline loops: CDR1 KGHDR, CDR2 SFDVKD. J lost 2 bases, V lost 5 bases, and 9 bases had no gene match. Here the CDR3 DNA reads TGTGCCACCAGTGCTCACACTGGGACAGGGCCCTACGAGCAGTACTTC. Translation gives CATSAHTGTGPYEQYF.

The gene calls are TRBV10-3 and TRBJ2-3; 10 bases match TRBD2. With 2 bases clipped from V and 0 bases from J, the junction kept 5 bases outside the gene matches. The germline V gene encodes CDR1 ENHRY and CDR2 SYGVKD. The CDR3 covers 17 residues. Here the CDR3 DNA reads TGTGCCATCAGTGAGACTTCTAGCGGGAGTAGCACAGATACGCAGTATTTT. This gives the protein CAISETSSGSSTDTQYF.

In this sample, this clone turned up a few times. The CDR3 sequence is CASSESYPRGTANYGYTF. CDR3 in DNA: TGTGCCAGCAGTGAATCTTACCCCAGGGGGACGGCTAACTATGGCTACACCTTC. This chain links TRBV6-1 with TRBJ1-2; 7 nucleotides align to TRBD1. Germline CDR1 reads MNHNS; CDR2 reads SASEGT. The CDR3 totals 18 residues. The trim removed 2 bases at V and 0 bases at J, leaving 12 bases unmatched.

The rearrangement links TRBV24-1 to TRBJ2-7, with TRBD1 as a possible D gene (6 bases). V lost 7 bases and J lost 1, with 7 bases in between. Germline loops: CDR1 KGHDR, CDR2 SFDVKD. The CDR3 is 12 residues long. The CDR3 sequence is CATRQGSYEQYF. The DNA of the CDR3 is TGTGCCACCAGGCAGGGGTCCTACGAGCAGTACTTC.

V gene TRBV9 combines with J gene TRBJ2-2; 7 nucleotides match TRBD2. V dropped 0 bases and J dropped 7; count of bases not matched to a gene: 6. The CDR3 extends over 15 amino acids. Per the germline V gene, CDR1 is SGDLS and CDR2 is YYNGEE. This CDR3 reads CASSVATGGGGELFF. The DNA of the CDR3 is TGTGCCAGCAGCGTAGCTACGGGAGGAGGCGGGGAGCTGTTTTTT.

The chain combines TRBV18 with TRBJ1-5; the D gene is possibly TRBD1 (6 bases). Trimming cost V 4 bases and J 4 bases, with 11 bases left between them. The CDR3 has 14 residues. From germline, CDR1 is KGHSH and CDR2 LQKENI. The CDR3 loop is CASSLGQINQPQHF. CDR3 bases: TGTGCCAGCTCACTCGGACAGATTAATCAGCCCCAGCATTTT.

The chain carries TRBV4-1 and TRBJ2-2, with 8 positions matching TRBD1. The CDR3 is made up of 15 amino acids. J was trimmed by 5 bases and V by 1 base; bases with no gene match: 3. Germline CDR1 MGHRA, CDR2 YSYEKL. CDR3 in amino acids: CASSQGDRLTGELFF. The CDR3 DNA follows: TGCGCCAGCAGCCAAGGGGACAGGCTGACCGGGGAGCTGTTTTTT.

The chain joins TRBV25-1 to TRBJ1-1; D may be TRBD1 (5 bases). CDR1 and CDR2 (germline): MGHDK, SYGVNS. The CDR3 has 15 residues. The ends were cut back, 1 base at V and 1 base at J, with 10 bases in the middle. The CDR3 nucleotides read TGTGCCAGCAGTGAATGGGGCACCTGGAACACTGAAGCTTTCTTT. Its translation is CASSEWGTWNTEAFF.

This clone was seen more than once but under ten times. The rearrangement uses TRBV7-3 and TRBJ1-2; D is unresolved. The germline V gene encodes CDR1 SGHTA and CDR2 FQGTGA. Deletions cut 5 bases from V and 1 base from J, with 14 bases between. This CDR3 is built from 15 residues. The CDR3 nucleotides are TGTGCCAGCAGCCCATCCCCGGGGAATAACTATGGCTACACCTTC. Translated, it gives CASSPSPGNNYGYTF.

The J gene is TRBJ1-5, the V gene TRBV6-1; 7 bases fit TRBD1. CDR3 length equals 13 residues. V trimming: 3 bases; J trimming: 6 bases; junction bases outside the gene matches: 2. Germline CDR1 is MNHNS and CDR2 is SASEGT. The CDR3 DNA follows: TGTGCCAGCAGTGACCACAGGGGTCAGCCCCAGCATTTT. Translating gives CASSDHRGQPQHF.

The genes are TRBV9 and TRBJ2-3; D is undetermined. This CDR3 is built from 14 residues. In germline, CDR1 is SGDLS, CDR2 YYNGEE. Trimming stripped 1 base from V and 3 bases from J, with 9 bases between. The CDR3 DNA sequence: TGTGCCAGCAGCGTAAAGAGCCTTACAGATACGCAGTATTTT. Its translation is CASSVKSLTDTQYF.

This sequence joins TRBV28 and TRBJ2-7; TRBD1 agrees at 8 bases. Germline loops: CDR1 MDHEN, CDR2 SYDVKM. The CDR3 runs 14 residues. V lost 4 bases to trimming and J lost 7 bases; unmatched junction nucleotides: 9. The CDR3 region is CASSSRGQVREQYF. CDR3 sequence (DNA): TGTGCCAGCAGTTCGAGGGGACAGGTCCGGGAGCAGTACTTC. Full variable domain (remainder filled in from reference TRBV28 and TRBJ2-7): DVKVTQSSRYLVKRTGEKVFLECVQDMDHENMFWYRQDPGLGLRLIYFSYDVKMKEKGDIPEGYSVSREKKERFSLILESASTNQTSMYLCASSSRGQVREQYFGPGTRLTVT.

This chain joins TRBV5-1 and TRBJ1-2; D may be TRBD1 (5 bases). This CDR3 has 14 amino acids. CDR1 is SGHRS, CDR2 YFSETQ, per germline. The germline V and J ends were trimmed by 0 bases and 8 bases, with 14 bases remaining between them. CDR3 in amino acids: CASSLADWGYGYTF. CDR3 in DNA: TGCGCCAGCAGCTTGGCGGATTGGGGCTACGGCTACACCTTC.

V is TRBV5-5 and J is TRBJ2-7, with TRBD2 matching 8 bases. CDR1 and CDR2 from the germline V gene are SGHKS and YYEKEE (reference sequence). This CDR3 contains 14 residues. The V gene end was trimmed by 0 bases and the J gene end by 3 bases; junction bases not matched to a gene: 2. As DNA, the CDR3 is TGTGCCAGCAGCTTGGAAAGCGGGGGCTACGAGCAGTACTTC. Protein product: CASSLESGGYEQYF.

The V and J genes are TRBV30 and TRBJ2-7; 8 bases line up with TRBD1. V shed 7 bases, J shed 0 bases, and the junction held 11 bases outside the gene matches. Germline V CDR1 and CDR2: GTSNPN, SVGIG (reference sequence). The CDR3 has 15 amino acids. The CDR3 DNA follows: TGTGCCTCTCATAGGACAGGGAAAAGCTCCTACGAGCAGTACTTC. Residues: CASHRTGKSSYEQYF.

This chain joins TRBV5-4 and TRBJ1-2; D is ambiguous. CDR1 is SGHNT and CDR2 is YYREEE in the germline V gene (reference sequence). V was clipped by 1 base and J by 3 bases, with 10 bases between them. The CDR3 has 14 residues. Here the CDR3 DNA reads TGTGCCAGCAGCTTGAGTGGCAGGTACTATGGCTACACCTTC. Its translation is CASSLSGRYYGYTF.

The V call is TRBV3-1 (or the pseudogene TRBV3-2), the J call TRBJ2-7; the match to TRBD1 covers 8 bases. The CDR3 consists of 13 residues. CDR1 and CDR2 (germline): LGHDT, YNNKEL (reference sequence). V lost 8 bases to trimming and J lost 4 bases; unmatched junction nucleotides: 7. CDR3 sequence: CASRRQGSYEQYF. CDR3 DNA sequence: TGTGCCAGCCGTCGACAGGGGAGTTACGAGCAGTACTTC.

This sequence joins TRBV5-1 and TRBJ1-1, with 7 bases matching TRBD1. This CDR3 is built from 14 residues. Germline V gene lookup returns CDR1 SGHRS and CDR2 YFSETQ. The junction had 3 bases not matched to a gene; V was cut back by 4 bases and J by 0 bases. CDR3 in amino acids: CASSRDSMNTEAFF. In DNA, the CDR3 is TGCGCCAGCAGCCGGGACAGTATGAACACTGAAGCTTTCTTT.

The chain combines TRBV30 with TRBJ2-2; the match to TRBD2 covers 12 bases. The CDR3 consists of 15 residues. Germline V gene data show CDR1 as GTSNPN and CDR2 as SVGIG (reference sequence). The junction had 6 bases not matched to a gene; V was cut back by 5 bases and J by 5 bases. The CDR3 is CAWGGLAGQTGELFF. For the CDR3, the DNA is TGTGCCTGGGGAGGACTAGCGGGACAAACCGGGGAGCTGTTTTTT.

CDR3 coding DNA: TGTGCCAGCAGCGTGGACCCCGGGACAGGGTTAGGCGAGCAGTACTTC. This gives the protein CASSVDPGTGLGEQYF. The V gene is TRBV9, the J gene TRBJ2-7; TRBD1 aligns across 9 bases. The germline V gene encodes CDR1 SGDLS and CDR2 YYNGEE. This CDR3 is built from 16 residues. With V trimmed by 2 bases and J by 6 bases, 12 bases remained unmatched.

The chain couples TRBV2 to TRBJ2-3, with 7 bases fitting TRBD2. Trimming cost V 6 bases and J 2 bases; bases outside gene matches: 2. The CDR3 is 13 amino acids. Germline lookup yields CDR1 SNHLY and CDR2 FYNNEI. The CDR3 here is CASRAGHTDTQYF. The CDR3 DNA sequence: TGTGCCAGCAGAGCGGGGCACACAGATACGCAGTATTTT.

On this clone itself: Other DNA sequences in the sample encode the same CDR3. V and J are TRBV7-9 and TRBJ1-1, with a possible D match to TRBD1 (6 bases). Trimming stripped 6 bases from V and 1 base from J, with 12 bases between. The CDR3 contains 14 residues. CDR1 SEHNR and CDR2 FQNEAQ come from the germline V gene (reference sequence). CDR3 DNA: TGTGCCAGCAGTCTCACAGGGCCGAACACTGAAGCTTTCTTT. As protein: CASSLTGPNTEAFF.

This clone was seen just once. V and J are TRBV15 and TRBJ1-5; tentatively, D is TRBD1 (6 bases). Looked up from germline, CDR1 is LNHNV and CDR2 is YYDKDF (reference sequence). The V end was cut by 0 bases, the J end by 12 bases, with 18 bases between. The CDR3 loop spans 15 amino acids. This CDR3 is CATSRDQGGQIIQHF. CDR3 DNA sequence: TGTGCCACCAGCAGAGATCAAGGGGGACAAATCATCCAGCATTTT.

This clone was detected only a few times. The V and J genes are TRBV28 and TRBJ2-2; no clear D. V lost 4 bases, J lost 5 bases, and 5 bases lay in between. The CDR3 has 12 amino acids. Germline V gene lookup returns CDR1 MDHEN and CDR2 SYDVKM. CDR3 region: CASSSRTGELFF. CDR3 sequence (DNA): TGTGCCAGCAGTTCCCGTACCGGGGAGCTGTTTTTT. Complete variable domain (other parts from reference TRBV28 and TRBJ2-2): DVKVTQSSRYLVKRTGEKVFLECVQDMDHENMFWYRQDPGLGLRLIYFSYDVKMKEKGDIPEGYSVSREKKERFSLILESASTNQTSMYLCASSSRTGELFFGEGSRLTVL.

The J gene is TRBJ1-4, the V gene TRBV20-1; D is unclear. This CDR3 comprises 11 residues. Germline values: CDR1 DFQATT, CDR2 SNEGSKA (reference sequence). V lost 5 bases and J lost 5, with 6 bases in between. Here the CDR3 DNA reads TGCAGTGCTCGCGAGAATGAAAAACTGTTTTTT. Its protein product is CSARENEKLFF.

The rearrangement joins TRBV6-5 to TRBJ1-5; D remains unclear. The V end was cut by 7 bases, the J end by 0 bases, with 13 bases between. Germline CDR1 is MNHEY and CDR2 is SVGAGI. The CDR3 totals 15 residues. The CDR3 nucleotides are TGTGCCAGCACCTCTACAGCGGATAGCAATCAGCCCCAGCATTTT. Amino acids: CASTSTADSNQPQHF.

CDR3 protein: CASSWRLAGSYEQYF. CDR3 nucleotide sequence: TGTGCCAGCAGTTGGCGACTAGCGGGTTCCTACGAGCAGTACTTC. This chain links TRBV6-5 with TRBJ2-7; the match to TRBD2 covers 10 bases. Losses at the gene ends were 4 bases for V and 1 base for J; bases not matched to a gene: 4. This CDR3 comprises 15 residues. Germline CDR1 is MNHEY and CDR2 is SVGAGI.

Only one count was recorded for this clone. The CDR3 is CASSDRNYGYTF. CDR3 bases: TGTGCCAGCAGCGACCGGAACTATGGCTACACCTTC. The chain combines TRBV9 with TRBJ1-2, with no clear D. Trimming shortened V by 3 bases and J by 2 bases, and 5 bases separated the two germline ends. Germline V lookup: CDR1 SGDLS, CDR2 YYNGEE. This CDR3 has 12 amino acids.

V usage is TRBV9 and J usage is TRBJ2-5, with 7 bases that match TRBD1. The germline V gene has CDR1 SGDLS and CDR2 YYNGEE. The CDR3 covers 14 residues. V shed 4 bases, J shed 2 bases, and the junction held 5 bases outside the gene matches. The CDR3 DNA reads TGTGCCAGCAGCTTTGGGACAGTACAAGAGACCCAGTACTTC. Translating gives CASSFGTVQETQYF.